These 9 T cell receptor beta chains came from one sample sequenced in a study of blood T cell repertoires in COVID-19 (dated by TCRdb to 2020 to 2022). Libraries were prepared through the immunoSEQ multiplex PCR assay. What TCRdb holds here is the immuneACCESS table cut down to in-frame rearrangements. Part of the clones is not present; checked against another copy, under half of the missing clones reflect an unresolved V gene, and the others are unexplained. This sample comprises about 260,000 clones, 84% of them detected only once. The top ten constitute more than 1.5% of the sample. Sequences were obtained from peripheral blood. Receptors were obtained from a woman in her thirties or forties who had recovered from COVID-19.

The chain recombines TRBV14 with TRBJ2-2; 7 bases align to TRBD2. CDR3 length: 14 residues. The germline gives CDR1 SGHDN, CDR2 FVKESK. The ends lost 7 bases at V and 5 bases at J; junction bases unmatched: 7. CDR3 DNA: TGTGCCAGCATCCGGGAGGTGAGAACCGGGGAGCTGTTTTTT. Protein sequence: CASIREVRTGELFF.

This chain uses TRBV6-5 with TRBJ1-2, with D maybe TRBD1 (6 bases). This CDR3 is built from 14 residues. The V and J ends lost 6 bases and 0 bases respectively, with 11 bases between them. Germline CDR1 reads MNHEY; CDR2 reads SVGAGI. DNA for the CDR3: TGTGCCAGCAGACAGGGCCAAGCTAACTATGGCTACACCTTC. It is translated as CASRQGQANYGYTF.

This clone was seen only a few times. This chain links TRBV27 with TRBJ1-5; TRBD1 aligns across 7 bases. Germline CDR1 reads MNHEY; CDR2 reads SMNVEV (reference sequence). This CDR3 spans 16 amino acids. Trimming at V came to 5 bases and at J to 3 bases, leaving 10 bases not matched to a gene. The CDR3 nucleotides are TGTGCCAGCAGTCCACTGGACAGGCGACTCAATCAGCCCCAGCATTTT. Translating gives CASSPLDRRLNQPQHF.

The chain employs TRBV5-6 and TRBJ1-5, with 7 bases aligning to TRBD1. CDR1 is SGHDT, CDR2 YYEEEE, per germline. The CDR3 length is 15 residues. J was trimmed by 2 bases and V by 0 bases; bases with no gene match: 2. The CDR3: CASSLDGTGNQPQHF. CDR3 DNA sequence: TGTGCCAGCAGCTTGGATGGGACAGGCAATCAGCCCCAGCATTTT.

This clone has a single count. This rearrangement joins TRBV27 to TRBJ1-2; D gene ambiguous. Trimming shortened V by 3 bases and J by 2 bases, and 10 bases separated the two germline ends. Germline lookup yields CDR1 MNHEY and CDR2 SMNVEV (reference sequence). This CDR3 has 14 amino acids. The CDR3 DNA follows: TGTGCCAGCAGTTTTATTCCGGTAAACTATGGCTACACCTTC. Its protein product is CASSFIPVNYGYTF.

The DNA for the CDR3 is TGCGCCAGCGGGTTGCAGGTTCAAGAGACCCAGTACTTC. As protein: CASGLQVQETQYF. V gene TRBV10-2 combines with J gene TRBJ2-5; D ambiguous. The CDR3 extends over 13 amino acids. Trimming took off 8 bases at V and 2 bases at J, with 12 bases between the two ends. The V gene's germline CDR1 is WSHSY and CDR2 SAAADI.

The chain joins TRBV27 to TRBJ2-2; TRBD2 aligns across 8 bases. Per the germline V gene, CDR1 is MNHEY and CDR2 is SMNVEV (reference sequence). This CDR3 is built from 16 residues. The V and J ends lost 6 bases and 6 bases, in that order; junction bases with no gene match: 12. The CDR3 sequence: CASRSRGGDPSGELFF. CDR3 bases: TGTGCCAGCAGATCACGGGGGGGAGATCCCTCCGGGGAGCTGTTTTTT.

Here the CDR3 reads CASSSKPRGQGAEAFF. The CDR3 DNA reads as TGTGCCAGCAGTTCTAAGCCCCGGGGACAAGGCGCTGAAGCTTTCTTT. The chain joins TRBV28 to TRBJ1-1; a possible D gene is TRBD1 (6 bases). CDR3 length equals 16 residues. V lost 4 bases and J lost 6, with 21 bases in between. Germline CDR1 reads MDHEN; CDR2 reads SYDVKM.

V is TRBV24-1 and J is TRBJ1-1, with unresolved D. Germline lookup yields CDR1 KGHDR and CDR2 SFDVKD. V was pared by 7 bases and J by 8 bases, with 19 bases between. The CDR3 is 14 amino acids. The DNA for the CDR3 is TGTGCCACCAGGGCCGCGGGTCCGCAAGGGGAAGCTTTCTTT. This gives the protein CATRAAGPQGEAFF.